The 13 T cell receptor beta chains below were found in one sample sequenced in a study of shared clonotypes between healthy human individuals. The table came from immunoSEQ multiplex PCR; TCRdb's copy has only in-frame clones and leaves some out. Among 780,000 or so clones, 55% to 75% were seen once, and the ten largest hold about 1.8%. The sample comprised memory CD4+ T cells sorted from blood. The subset was: CD45RA-negative fraction. Receptor source: a young woman in good health.

This clone was seen at least ten times. The chain couples TRBV5-1 to TRBJ2-7; D possibly corresponds to TRBD2 (5 bases). The ends were cut back, 2 bases at V and 0 bases at J, with 9 bases in the middle. Looked up from germline, CDR1 is SGHRS and CDR2 is YFSETQ. The CDR3 extends over 14 amino acids. The CDR3 sequence: CASSLRLNSYEQYF. CDR3 nucleotide sequence: TGCGCCAGCAGCTTAAGACTAAACTCCTACGAGCAGTACTTC.

The CDR3 spells CATTVTSGSRQYF. CDR3 DNA: TGTGCCACCACGGTGACTAGCGGGAGTCGGCAGTACTTC. The chain joins TRBV6-1 to TRBJ2-7, with TRBD2 identical over 12 bases. This CDR3 is 13 amino acids long. The germline V gene encodes CDR1 MNHNS and CDR2 SASEGT. The V segment lost 10 bases and the J segment 9 bases; nucleotides outside the gene matches: 10.

This rearrangement joins TRBV5-1 to TRBJ2-2; 14 positions match TRBD2. The germline V gene has CDR1 SGHRS and CDR2 YFSETQ. J lost 5 bases, V lost 4 bases, and 7 bases had no gene match. This CDR3 contains 17 residues. The CDR3 DNA reads TGCGCCAGCAGCCTTGGGACTAGCGGGAGAGGAACCGGGGAGCTGTTTTTT. Protein: CASSLGTSGRGTGELFF.

V gene TRBV18 combines with J gene TRBJ2-5; weak D call: TRBD2 (5 bases). Trimming removed 6 bases at V and 5 bases at J, with 16 bases between. CDR1 KGHSH and CDR2 LQKENI come from the germline V gene. The CDR3 totals 14 residues. Written as DNA, the CDR3 is TGTGCCAGCTCTCCGACGAGGGAGAAGGAGACCCAGTACTTC. Its translation is CASSPTREKETQYF. Full variable domain (remainder filled in from reference TRBV18 and TRBJ2-5): NAGVMQNPRHLVRRRGQEARLRCSPMKGHSHVYWYRQLPEEGLKFMVYLQKENIIDESGMPKERFSAEFPKEGPSILRIQQVVRGDSAAYFCASSPTREKETQYFGPGTRLLVL.

The chain carries TRBV9 and TRBJ2-5, with 9 bases that match TRBD2. J lost 3 bases, V lost 0 bases, and 3 bases had no gene match. The CDR3 has 15 residues. Germline values: CDR1 SGDLS, CDR2 YYNGEE. Written as DNA, the CDR3 is TGTGCCAGCAGCGTAGGGGTAGCGGGAGAAGAGACCCAGTACTTC. This encodes CASSVGVAGEETQYF.

This sequence joins TRBV30 and TRBJ2-7, with D tentatively TRBD1 (6 bases). This CDR3 has 13 residues. V was cut by 8 bases and J by 2 bases, with 16 bases left in between. Germline V gene data show CDR1 as GTSNPN and CDR2 as SVGIG (reference sequence). CDR3 amino acids: CAADRSGAYEQYF. CDR3 nucleotides: TGTGCCGCAGACAGGTCTGGGGCCTACGAGCAGTACTTC. The whole variable domain, remainder taken from reference TRBV30 and TRBJ2-7, is SQTIHQWPATLVQPVGSPLSLECTVEGTSNPNLYWYRQAAGRGLQLLFYSVGIGQISSEVPQNLSASRPQDRQFILSSKKLLLSDSGFYLCAADRSGAYEQYFGPGTRLTVT.

The V call is TRBV19, the J call TRBJ2-7; the D gene is possibly TRBD2 (5 bases). The V and J ends lost 1 base and 3 bases respectively, with 10 bases between them. Germline lookup yields CDR1 LNHDA and CDR2 SQIVND (reference sequence). The CDR3 loop spans 14 amino acids. This chain's CDR3 is CASSIGGDNYEQYF. Written as DNA, the CDR3 is TGTGCCAGTAGTATAGGGGGAGATAACTACGAGCAGTACTTC.

The V gene is TRBV6-1, the J gene TRBJ2-7; TRBD1 aligns across 8 bases. This CDR3 comprises 14 residues. From germline, CDR1 is MNHNS and CDR2 SASEGT. The V and J ends lost 6 bases and 7 bases, in that order; junction bases with no gene match: 11. Written as DNA, the CDR3 is TGTGCCAGCAGCGTCGACAGGGGATCGAGTGAGCAGTACTTC. It is translated as CASSVDRGSSEQYF.

The V call is TRBV6-4, the J call TRBJ1-3; 7 bases are shared with TRBD1. V dropped 5 bases and J dropped 2; count of bases not matched to a gene: 3. CDR3 length: 14 residues. Germline V gene data show CDR1 as MRHNA and CDR2 as SNTAGT. In nucleotides, the CDR3 is TGTGCCAGCAGTCTGGACAGGACTGGAAACACCATATATTTT. Translating gives CASSLDRTGNTIYF.

The chain uses TRBV21-1 and TRBJ2-7; the D call in the table, TRBD1, was not verified against the DNA. TRBV21-1 is tagged as a pseudogene. The CDR3 consists of 10 residues. For the CDR3, the DNA is TGTGCCAGAGAGCAGGACGAGCAGTACTTC. Translating it yields CAREQDEQYF.

The CDR3 loop reads CASSVQLAGVAEQYF. The CDR3 DNA reads TGTGCCAGCAGTGTCCAACTAGCGGGAGTTGCCGAGCAGTACTTC. This rearrangement joins TRBV2 to TRBJ2-7; 11 bases match TRBD2. This CDR3 has 15 amino acids. V lost 4 bases and J lost 6; bases outside the gene matches: 8. Germline lookup yields CDR1 SNHLY and CDR2 FYNNEI.

The chain uses TRBV5-1 and TRBJ2-1; 11 bases line up with TRBD2. The germline V gene has CDR1 SGHRS and CDR2 YFSETQ. Germline trimming cut 7 bases from V and 10 bases from J; bases unmatched to any gene: 10. This CDR3 contains 14 residues. The CDR3 region is CASCPLAGAREQFF. The CDR3 DNA reads TGCGCCAGCTGCCCACTAGCGGGGGCCCGGGAGCAGTTCTTC.

The V and J genes are TRBV27 and TRBJ1-1; TRBD1 might be the D (6 bases). V lost 2 bases to trimming and J lost 4 bases, with 11 bases between them. This CDR3 contains 14 residues. Germline V gives CDR1 MNHEY, CDR2 SMNVEV (reference sequence). CDR3 in amino acids: CASSLLGRGTEAFF. The CDR3 nucleotides read TGTGCCAGCAGTTTACTCGGCAGGGGCACTGAAGCTTTCTTT.